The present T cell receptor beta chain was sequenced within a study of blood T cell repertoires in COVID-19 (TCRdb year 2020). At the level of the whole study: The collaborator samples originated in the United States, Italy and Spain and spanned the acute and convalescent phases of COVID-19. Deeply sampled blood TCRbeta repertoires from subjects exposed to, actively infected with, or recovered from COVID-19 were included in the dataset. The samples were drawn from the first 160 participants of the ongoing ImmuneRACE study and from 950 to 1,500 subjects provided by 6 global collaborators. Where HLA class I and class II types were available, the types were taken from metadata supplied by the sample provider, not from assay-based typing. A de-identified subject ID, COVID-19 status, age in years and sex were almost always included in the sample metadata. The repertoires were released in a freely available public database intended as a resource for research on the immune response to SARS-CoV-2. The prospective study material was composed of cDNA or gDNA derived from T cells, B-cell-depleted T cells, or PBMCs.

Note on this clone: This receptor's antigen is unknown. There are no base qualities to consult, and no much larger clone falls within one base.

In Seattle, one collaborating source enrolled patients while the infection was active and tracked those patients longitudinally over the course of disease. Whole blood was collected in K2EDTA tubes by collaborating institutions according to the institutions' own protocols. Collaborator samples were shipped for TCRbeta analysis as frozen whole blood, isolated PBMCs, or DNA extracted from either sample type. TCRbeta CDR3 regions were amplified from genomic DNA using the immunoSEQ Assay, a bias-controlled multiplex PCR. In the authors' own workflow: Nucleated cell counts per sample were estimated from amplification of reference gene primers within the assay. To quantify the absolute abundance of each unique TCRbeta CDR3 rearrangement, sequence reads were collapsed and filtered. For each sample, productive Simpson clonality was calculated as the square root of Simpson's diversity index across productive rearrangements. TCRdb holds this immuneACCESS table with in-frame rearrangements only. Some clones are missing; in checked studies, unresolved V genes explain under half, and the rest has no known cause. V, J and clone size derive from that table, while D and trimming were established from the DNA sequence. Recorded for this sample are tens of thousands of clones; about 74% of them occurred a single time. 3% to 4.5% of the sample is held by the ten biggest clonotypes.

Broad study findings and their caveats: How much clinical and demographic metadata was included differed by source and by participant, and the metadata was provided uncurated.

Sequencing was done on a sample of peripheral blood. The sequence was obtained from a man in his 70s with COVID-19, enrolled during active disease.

The nucleotide sequence is TGTGCCAGCAGCTTAGCCTTCAATGAGCAGTTCTTC. It translates to CASSLAFNEQFF. In this chain, TRBV7-2 is recombined with TRBJ2-1; the D gene identity is not certain. There are 12 amino acids in the CDR3, from cysteine to phenylalanine inclusive. Only the CDR3 part of the read is kept: 36 bases, read in frame from the first base. CDR1 SGHTA and CDR2 FQGNSA are derived from the germline V gene. V and J lose 0 bases and 6 bases, and a span of 3 bases separates them.